A selection of T cell receptor beta chains follows, all from one sample in a study of blood T cell repertoires in COVID-19. Only in-frame clones appear in the TCRdb table, and some are missing; sequencing was by immunoSEQ multiplex PCR. The table includes fewer than 100,000 clones, roughly nine tenths detected once. The sequencing sample was made of peripheral blood. Receptors were obtained from a man aged 45-60 years with acute or convalescent COVID-19. Each CDR3 is given with its conserved first and last residue. The order of the fields is J gene, clone size, V gene, D gene, CDR3 DNA, CDR3 protein. The D gene is left open where the match is weak. Only some rows state a clone size, as once, few, many or a class for expanded clones.

TRBJ2-1 | . | TRBV2 | TRBD1 | TGTGCCAGCAGTGGGACAGGGGGCGTCTACAATGAGCAGTTCTTC | CASSGTGGVYNEQFF
TRBJ1-3 | . | TRBV5-1 | . | TGCGCCAGCAGCCTCAAGGCGGATGGAAACACCATATATTTT | CASSLKADGNTIYF
TRBJ2-3 | . | TRBV9 | . | TGTGCCAGCAGCGTAGACTCCTTTGGTACGCAGTATTTT | CASSVDSFGTQYF
TRBJ2-3 | once | TRBV5-1 | TRBD2 | TGCGCCAGCAGCCGGGGGGGCTCAGATACGCAGTATTTT | CASSRGGSDTQYF
TRBJ2-7 | . | TRBV18 | . | TGTGCCAGCTCACCACCGCACAGGGCAGACTACGAGCAGTACTTC | CASSPPHRADYEQYF
TRBJ2-3 | . | TRBV6-6 | TRBD1 | TGTGCCAGCAGTTACATCGGACAGGGTTCCGATACGCAGTATTTT | CASSYIGQGSDTQYF
TRBJ1-5 | . | TRBV30 | . | TGTGCCTGGAGTCTGGCTTTCAATCAGCCCCAGCATTTT | CAWSLAFNQPQHF
TRBJ1-1 | . | TRBV9 | . | TGTGCCAGCAGCGTAGCAGGGGAGAACACTGAAGCTTTCTTT | CASSVAGENTEAFF
TRBJ1-1 | . | TRBV6-2/TRBV6-3 | . | TGTGCCAGCAGTAGAGGGGGTGGGAACACTGAAGCTTTCTTT | CASSRGGGNTEAFF
TRBJ1-1 | many | TRBV15 | . | TGTGCCACCAGCCCGGGACTTATGAACACTGAAGCTTTCTTT | CATSPGLMNTEAFF
TRBJ2-7 | . | TRBV18 | TRBD1 | TGTGCCAGCTCACCCGGGACAGGGGTTAACAACGAGCAGTACTTC | CASSPGTGVNNEQYF
TRBJ1-2 | . | TRBV9 | . | TGTGCCAGCAGCGTAGATATGGGCCCATATGGCTACACCTTC | CASSVDMGPYGYTF
TRBJ1-6 | . | TRBV2 | TRBD1 | TGTGCCAGCCAGGGGGGTTATAATTCACCCCTCCACTTT | CASQGGYNSPLHF
TRBJ2-1 | . | TRBV19 | . | TGTGCCAGTAGTATCCCAGGGATGAGATACAATGAGCAGTTCTTC | CASSIPGMRYNEQFF
TRBJ1-1 | . | TRBV16 | . | TGTGCCAGCAGCCGGGAGAAGTACACTGAAGCTTTCTTT | CASSREKYTEAFF
TRBJ1-4 | . | TRBV3-1/TRBV3-2 | . | TGTGCCAGCAGCCAAGGAGGAACTGCAACTAATGAAAAACTGTTTTTT | CASSQGGTATNEKLFF
TRBJ1-2 | . | TRBV23-1 | TRBD1 | TGCGCCAGCAGTCAGAGGACAGGGAACTATGGCTACACCTTC | CASSQRTGNYGYTF
TRBJ2-7 | . | TRBV28 | TRBD2 | TGTGCCAGCAGTTCCGGGACTAGCGGGCGTTACGAGCAGTACTTC | CASSSGTSGRYEQYF
TRBJ2-5 | . | TRBV5-1 | TRBD2 | TGCGCCAGCAGCTACGGACTAGCGGGTGTTCAAGAGACCCAGTACTTC | CASSYGLAGVQETQYF
TRBJ1-1 | once | TRBV7-9 | . | TGTGCCAGCAGCTCCTCGACGGCGGACACTGAAGCTTTCTTT | CASSSSTADTEAFF
TRBJ2-6 | . | TRBV7-6 | . | TGTGCCATCCTACAGGGTAGCGACCGAGCTGGGGCCAACGTCCTGACTTTC | CAILQGSDRAGANVLTF
TRBJ2-3 | many | TRBV27 | . | TGTGCCAGCAGTTTATACGGGGGGCCAGGGGATACGCAGTATTTT | CASSLYGGPGDTQYF
TRBJ2-7 | . | TRBV11-3 | TRBD1 | TGTGCCAGCAGCCGCGGACAGGGTGTTAACGAGCAGTACTTC | CASSRGQGVNEQYF
TRBJ1-5 | . | TRBV10-3 | . | TGTGCCATCAGTGAGTCAAGCAGCAATCAGCCCCAGCATTTT | CAISESSSNQPQHF
TRBJ1-2 | . | TRBV14 | TRBD1 | TGTGCCAGCAGCCACCGGACAGGGGATTTGTCCTATGGCTACACCTTC | CASSHRTGDLSYGYTF
TRBJ1-3 | . | TRBV12-5 | TRBD1 | TGTGCTAGTGGTTTGGTACTGGACAGGACTTCTGGAAACACCATATATTTT | CASGLVLDRTSGNTIYF
TRBJ1-5 | once | TRBV6-1 | TRBD1 | TGTGCCAGCAGTGATTTCGGGACAGGGGGGAAGCCCCAGCATTTT | CASSDFGTGGKPQHF
TRBJ2-3 | . | TRBV7-9 | TRBD2 | TGTGCCAGCAGCCCTACTAGCGGGGGAACAGATACGCAGTATTTT | CASSPTSGGTDTQYF
TRBJ2-2 | . | TRBV7-2 | TRBD2 | TGTGCCAGCAGCCTAACTAGCGGGGCCACCGGGGAGCTGTTTTTT | CASSLTSGATGELFF
TRBJ1-2 | . | TRBV3-1/TRBV3-2 | . | TGTGCCAGCAGCCAAGACCTTAACTATGGCTACACCTTC | CASSQDLNYGYTF
TRBJ1-2 | . | TRBV27 | . | TGTGCCAGCAGTTTATCGGGGCAGGGTAGGGGCTACACCTTC | CASSLSGQGRGYTF
TRBJ2-7 | . | TRBV3-1/TRBV3-2 | . | TGTGCCAGCAGCCAAGATAGGGACTTCTCCTACGAGCAGTACTTC | CASSQDRDFSYEQYF
TRBJ1-6 | . | TRBV6-5 | TRBD1 | TGTGCCAGCAGGAAGGACAGGCGATATAATTCACCCCTCCACTTT | CASRKDRRYNSPLHF
TRBJ1-2 | . | TRBV7-2 | . | TGTGCCAGCAGCTTAGGTCAGGACAGCCTCTATGGCTACACCTTC | CASSLGQDSLYGYTF
TRBJ1-1 | . | TRBV27 | . | TGTGCCAGCAGTTCGAGGGGGTCCATGAACACTGAAGCTTTCTTT | CASSSRGSMNTEAFF
TRBJ2-7 | . | TRBV7-8 | . | TGTGCCAGCAGCTTAGCCTACGGGGGCGAGCAGTACTTC | CASSLAYGGEQYF
TRBJ2-7 | few | TRBV2 | . | TGTGCCAGCAGTTATAGTCCGGGCGAGCAGTACTTC | CASSYSPGEQYF
TRBJ2-7 | . | TRBV5-1 | . | TGCGCCAGCAGCCCGACGGACTTCAGCTCCTACGAGCAGTACTTC | CASSPTDFSSYEQYF
TRBJ2-1 | . | TRBV11-2 | . | TGTGCCAGCAGCTTCATCGCGGGGCTAGGCAATGAGCAGTTCTTC | CASSFIAGLGNEQFF
TRBJ2-7 | . | TRBV3-1/TRBV3-2 | . | TGTGCCAGCAGCCAAGATCGGGTCTACGAGCAGTACTTC | CASSQDRVYEQYF
TRBJ2-7 | . | TRBV10-3 | TRBD2 | TGTGCCATCAGCGGGGAGCGGGAGGGCCTCAGGTACGAGCAGTACTTC | CAISGEREGLRYEQYF
TRBJ1-2 | once | TRBV11-2 | . | TGTGCCAGCAGCCCTGGGATGGGAGCTAACTATGGCTACACCTTC | CASSPGMGANYGYTF
TRBJ2-1 | . | TRBV27 | TRBD2 | TGTGCCAGCAACCCAGGACTAGCGCCAGCGGGGACCTACAATGAGCAGTTCTTC | CASNPGLAPAGTYNEQFF